These 29 T cell receptor beta chains were sequenced from one sample in a study of identical twins. MiXCR, run by TCRdb on the 5' RACE reads, gives a single entry per CDR3 protein. The sample has hundreds of thousands of distinct CDR3 sequences, roughly 7% seen once. The same specimen was also included in a second study, on yellow fever vaccine responses in identical twins.

The sequenced sample consisted of memory (CD45RO+) T cells sorted from blood. These receptors were collected from a woman aged 18-35 years in good health.

This clonotype occurred many times. The rearrangement uses TRBV5-1 and TRBJ2-7, with 9 bases matching TRBD2. CDR3 length: 14 residues. Germline assignment: CDR1 SGHRS and CDR2 YFSETQ. The J segment lost 4 bases and the V segment lost 2 bases, leaving 4 bases of the junction unmatched. CDR3 in DNA: TGCGCCAGCAGCTTCGGTAGCGGGAGTTACGAGCAGTACTTC. It codes for CASSFGSGSYEQYF.

This clonotype was recorded a few times. V and J are TRBV11-1 and TRBJ2-5; 12 bases line up with TRBD2. From germline, CDR1 is SGHAT and CDR2 FQDESV (reference sequence). The V gene end was trimmed by 1 base and the J gene end by 5 bases; junction bases not matched to a gene: 11. This CDR3 spans 18 amino acids. The CDR3 here is CASSLEGLAGGAEETQYF. DNA for the CDR3: TGTGCCAGCAGCTTAGAGGGCCTAGCGGGGGGGGCCGAGGAGACCCAGTACTTC.

This clonotype occurred many times. This chain uses TRBV20-1 with TRBJ1-5, with 9 bases lining up with TRBD1. V was clipped by 3 bases and J by 2 bases; unmatched bases: 8. CDR1 is DFQATT and CDR2 is SNEGSKA in the germline V gene (reference sequence). The CDR3 length is 16 residues. Written as DNA, the CDR3 is TGCAGTGCTAGTTCCACAGGGGGCGCGGGCAATCAGCCCCAGCATTTT. Its protein is CSASSTGGAGNQPQHF.

The CDR3: CASATSGSRNTGELFF. The CDR3 region has the DNA TGTGCCAGCGCGACTAGCGGGAGTCGGAACACCGGGGAGCTGTTTTTT. The chain recombines TRBV2 with TRBJ2-2, with TRBD2 matching over 12 bases. Per the germline V gene, CDR1 is SNHLY and CDR2 is FYNNEI. CDR3 length: 16 amino acids. Trimming took 8 bases from V and 1 from J; bases not matched to a gene: 5.

This clonotype was seen repeatedly, ten times or more. This chain uses TRBV5-1 with TRBJ1-4, with a possible D match to TRBD1 (5 bases). The CDR3 is made up of 13 amino acids. Germline V gives CDR1 SGHRS, CDR2 YFSETQ. V was clipped by 6 bases and J by 5 bases, with 11 bases between them. The CDR3 here is CASKGQTNEKLFF. CDR3 nucleotide sequence: TGCGCCAGCAAGGGGCAGACAAATGAAAAACTGTTTTTT.

This clonotype was recorded a few times. The CDR3 DNA reads TGTGCCAGCAGCTCTATCGTGGATACGCAGTATTTT. Amino acid sequence: CASSSIVDTQYF. The chain joins TRBV7-2 to TRBJ2-3; D is ambiguous. The CDR3 runs 12 residues. Germline V gene sequence: CDR1 SGHTA, CDR2 FQGNSA. Between the trimmed V and J ends, which lost 4 bases and 6 bases, there was a span of 8 bases.

This clonotype was counted only a few times. The chain combines TRBV12-3 or TRBV12-4 with TRBJ2-5, with a tentative D call TRBD1 (6 bases). The CDR3 contains 14 residues. The V gene lost 6 bases and the J gene lost 1 base, with 12 bases spanning the gap. CDR3 amino acids: CASSRGQFQETQYF. The CDR3 DNA reads TGTGCCAGCAGCCGCGGACAGTTCCAAGAGACCCAGTACTTC.

Details on this clonotype: Without the conserved terminal phenylalanine or tryptophan, this CDR3 likely stems from a read error. The genes are TRBV10-3 and TRBJ1-1; D possibly corresponds to TRBD1 (6 bases). This CDR3 is 14 amino acids long. Germline assignment: CDR1 ENHRY and CDR2 SYGVKD. V dropped 4 bases and J dropped 1 base, with 10 bases sitting between them. This chain's CDR3 is CAISGGGSNTEAFL. The CDR3, as DNA: TGTGCCATCAGTGGCGGGGGCTCGAACACTGAAGCTTTCCTT.

This clonotype has at least ten counts. The chain employs TRBV12-3 or TRBV12-4 and TRBJ2-5, with a tentative D call TRBD2 (5 bases). V was shortened by 2 bases and J by 7 bases, with 8 bases between the two germline ends. The CDR3 sequence is 12 residues long. The CDR3 loop is CASSLPRGTQYF. In nucleotides, the CDR3 is TGTGCCAGCAGTTTACCTCGGGGGACCCAGTACTTC.

This clonotype was recorded at least ten times. The chain has TRBV29-1 and TRBJ1-2; D is perhaps TRBD1 (5 bases). The CDR3 runs to 11 residues. CDR1 SQVTM and CDR2 ANQGSEA come from the germline V gene. Trimming took off 6 bases at V and 4 bases at J, with 9 bases between the two ends. The CDR3 sequence: CSVAGRYGYTF. As DNA, the CDR3 is TGCAGCGTCGCAGGGCGCTATGGCTACACCTTC.

The V and J genes are TRBV7-9 and TRBJ2-5; D perhaps matches TRBD1 (6 bases). CDR1 and CDR2 from the germline V gene are SEHNR and FQNEAQ (reference sequence). The length of the CDR3 is 15 residues. V was shortened by 5 bases and J by 1 base, with 14 bases between the two germline ends. The CDR3 DNA reads TGTGCCAGCAGCCCCAAGGACAGATCCCAAGAGACCCAGTACTTC. This translates into CASSPKDRSQETQYF.

This clonotype was seen more than once but under ten times. The chain joins TRBV20-1 to TRBJ2-1; TRBD2 matches 11 bases. The trim removed 3 bases at V and 7 bases at J, leaving 5 bases unmatched. The CDR3 sequence is 14 residues long. Germline CDR1 reads DFQATT; CDR2 reads SNEGSKA (reference sequence). The CDR3 sequence: CSARLAGGWNEQFF. The CDR3 nucleotides read TGCAGTGCTAGGCTAGCGGGAGGTTGGAATGAGCAGTTCTTC.

This clonotype occurred many times. The CDR3 nucleotides are TGTGCCAGCAGCGCAGCGGGAGGCACAGATACGCAGTATTTT. This gives the protein CASSAAGGTDTQYF. V usage is TRBV7-9 and J usage is TRBJ2-3; 8 bases line up with TRBD2. Germline V gives CDR1 SEHNR, CDR2 FQNEAQ (reference sequence). V dropped 5 bases and J dropped 1; count of bases not matched to a gene: 2. The CDR3 spans 14 residues.

This clonotype came up many times. The gene calls are TRBV3-1 and TRBJ2-3; the match to TRBD2 covers 8 bases. This CDR3 spans 17 amino acids. Germline V CDR1 and CDR2: LGHDT, YNNKEL (reference sequence). After removal of 4 bases from V and 2 bases from J, the junction contained 11 bases not matched to a gene. The CDR3 reads CASSRDLKAGVTDTQYF. The CDR3 DNA reads TGTGCCAGCAGCCGGGATCTCAAAGCGGGGGTCACAGATACGCAGTATTTT.

This chain joins TRBV5-1 and TRBJ2-7; 8 bases agree with TRBD1. Germline-derived CDR1 and CDR2 are SGHRS and YFSETQ. This CDR3 has 11 amino acids. Germline trimming cut 8 bases from V and 9 bases from J; bases unmatched to any gene: 7. This CDR3 reads CARMGQARQYV. Written as DNA, the CDR3 is TGCGCCAGGATGGGACAGGCTCGGCAGTACGTC.

This clonotype has just a few counts. J is TRBJ2-5 and V is TRBV5-6; the match to TRBD1 covers 9 bases. The CDR3 spans 15 residues. V lost 5 bases and J lost 2; bases outside the gene matches: 7. Germline lookup yields CDR1 SGHDT and CDR2 YYEEEE. This CDR3 is CASRGDRDHQETQYF. As DNA, the CDR3 is TGTGCCAGCAGGGGGGACAGGGACCATCAAGAGACCCAGTACTTC.

The chain combines TRBV4-1 with TRBJ2-5; no clear D. Germline V gives CDR1 MGHRA, CDR2 YSYEKL. The CDR3 sequence is 14 residues long. V lost 1 base and J 5 bases, leaving 11 bases between the germline ends. CDR3 residues: CASSQGILTETQYF. CDR3 nucleotides: TGCGCCAGCAGCCAAGGGATCCTCACGGAGACCCAGTACTTC.

The rearrangement uses TRBV6-4 and TRBJ2-3; 8 nucleotides align to TRBD1. Germline CDR1 reads MRHNA; CDR2 reads SNTAGT. V lost 6 bases, J lost 1 base, and 12 bases stayed unmatched. This CDR3 has 17 amino acids. CDR3 region: CASSPTPGGSGTDTQYF. The DNA of the CDR3 is TGTGCCAGCAGCCCCACCCCAGGGGGCAGCGGCACAGATACGCAGTATTTT.

The table lists this clonotype with many counts. The chain joins TRBV5-1 to TRBJ2-1, with 8 positions matching TRBD2. The CDR3 extends over 15 amino acids. Germline V gene lookup returns CDR1 SGHRS and CDR2 YFSETQ. Trimming took 1 base from V and 0 from J; bases not matched to a gene: 0. The CDR3 here is CASSLSGSSYNEQFF. The CDR3 DNA reads TGCGCCAGCAGCTTGAGCGGGAGCTCCTACAATGAGCAGTTCTTC.

This clonotype has more than one count but fewer than ten. The chain links TRBV6-1 to TRBJ2-7; 11 bases match TRBD1. In germline, CDR1 is MNHNS, CDR2 SASEGT. The CDR3 loop spans 15 amino acids. After removal of 4 bases from V and 3 bases from J, the junction contained 5 bases not matched to a gene. This CDR3 is CASSVFGTGGYEQYV. In nucleotides, the CDR3 is TGTGCCAGCAGTGTATTTGGGACAGGGGGCTACGAGCAGTACGTC.

V is TRBV14 and J is TRBJ2-1, with TRBD2 as a possible D gene (6 bases). Trimming left V 8 bases short and J 4 bases short, with 6 bases between. This CDR3 is built from 11 residues. Germline CDR1 reads SGHDN; CDR2 reads FVKESK. For the CDR3, the DNA is TGTGCCAGCGGAGGGTACAATGAGCAGTTCTTC. Translating gives CASGGYNEQFF.

In this sample, this clonotype turned up a few times. V usage is TRBV5-6 and J usage is TRBJ2-2, with 7 bases fitting TRBD1. Germline CDR1 reads SGHDT; CDR2 reads YYEEEE. V trimming: 2 bases; J trimming: 5 bases; junction bases outside the gene matches: 6. This CDR3 spans 15 amino acids. For the CDR3, the DNA is TGTGCCAGCAGCTTAATGACAGGGTATACCGGGGAGCTGTTTTTT. Protein sequence: CASSLMTGYTGELFF.

This clonotype was found a few times. The chain recombines TRBV20-1 with TRBJ2-7; no definite D call. The CDR3 is 11 residues long. Germline V lookup: CDR1 DFQATT, CDR2 SNEGSKA (reference sequence). The V and J ends lost 3 bases and 2 bases respectively, with 5 bases between them. The DNA for the CDR3 is TGCAGTGCTAGTGAGGCCTACGAGCAGTACTTC. Protein sequence: CSASEAYEQYF.

The sample holds many counts of this clonotype. The chain couples TRBV20-1 to TRBJ2-3; a weak D match, TRBD2 (7 bases). Trimming removed 5 bases at V and 4 bases at J, with 16 bases between. Germline V lookup: CDR1 DFQATT, CDR2 SNEGSKA (reference sequence). CDR3 length: 14 amino acids. The CDR3 here is CSALGPGGPDTQYF. The CDR3, as DNA: TGCAGTGCTCTAGGCCCGGGGGGCCCAGATACGCAGTATTTT.

There are a few counts of this clonotype. The V call is TRBV6-5, the J call TRBJ1-1, with D unclear. V was pared by 0 bases and J by 2 bases, with 10 bases between. The germline gives CDR1 MNHEY, CDR2 SVGAGI. The CDR3 covers 15 residues. CDR3: CASSYSLDGNTEAFF. In nucleotides, the CDR3 is TGTGCCAGCAGTTACTCGTTGGACGGTAACACTGAAGCTTTCTTT.

This clonotype has a count of ten or more. The rearrangement uses TRBV15 and TRBJ1-3; maybe TRBD1 (5 bases). The V gene lost 4 bases and the J gene lost 2 bases, with 15 bases spanning the gap. Germline V gene data show CDR1 as LNHNV and CDR2 as YYDKDF (reference sequence). This CDR3 region has 16 residues. The CDR3 region has the DNA TGTGCCACCAGCATCGGGACTGCTACTACTGGAAACACCATATATTTT. Protein sequence: CATSIGTATTGNTIYF.

This clonotype was counted only a few times. The chain uses TRBV10-3 and TRBJ2-6; D remains ambiguous. The CDR3 length is 16 residues. The germline gives CDR1 ENHRY, CDR2 SYGVKD. The V end was cut by 3 bases, the J end by 0 bases, with 9 bases between. The CDR3 spells CAISDFESSGANVLTF. CDR3 coding DNA: TGTGCCATCAGTGATTTCGAAAGCTCTGGGGCCAACGTCCTGACTTTC.

The sample holds a few counts of this clonotype. The rearrangement links TRBV6-4 to TRBJ2-1; 9 nucleotides match TRBD1. CDR1 and CDR2 (germline): MRHNA, SNTAGT. The CDR3 is 15 amino acids. V lost 8 bases to trimming and J lost 7 bases; unmatched junction nucleotides: 12. The CDR3 protein is CASASTGGGSNEQFF. DNA for the CDR3: TGTGCCAGCGCATCGACAGGGGGTGGGAGTAATGAGCAGTTCTTC.

This clonotype has ten or more counts. The V and J genes are TRBV20-1 and TRBJ2-5, with D possibly being TRBD2 (7 bases). Deletions cut 6 bases from V and 1 base from J, with 18 bases between. CDR1 is DFQATT and CDR2 is SNEGSKA in the germline V gene (reference sequence). The CDR3 covers 15 residues. The CDR3 sequence is CSAIIGGEPQETQYF. CDR3 in DNA: TGCAGTGCCATAATAGGGGGGGAGCCCCAAGAGACCCAGTACTTC.